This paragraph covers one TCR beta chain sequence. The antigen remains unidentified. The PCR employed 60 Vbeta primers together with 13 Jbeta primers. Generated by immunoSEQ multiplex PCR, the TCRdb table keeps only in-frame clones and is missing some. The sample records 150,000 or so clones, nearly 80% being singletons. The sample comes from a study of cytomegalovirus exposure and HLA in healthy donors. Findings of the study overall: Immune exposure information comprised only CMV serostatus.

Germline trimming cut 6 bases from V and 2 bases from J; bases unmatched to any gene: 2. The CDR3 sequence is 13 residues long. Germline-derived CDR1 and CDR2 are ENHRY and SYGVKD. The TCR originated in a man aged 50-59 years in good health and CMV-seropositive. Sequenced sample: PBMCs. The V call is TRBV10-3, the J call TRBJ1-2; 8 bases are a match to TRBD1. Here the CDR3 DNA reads TGTGCCATCAGCGGGACAGGAAACTATGGCTACACCTTC. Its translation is CAISGTGNYGYTF.